One T cell receptor (beta chain) is described in this entry. These data belong to a study of blood T cell repertoires in COVID-19. Across the whole study: Sources were T cells, B-cell-depleted T cells, or PBMCs; the material itself was cDNA or gDNA.

In the authors' workflow: Nucleated cell number was recorded as an estimate derived from reference gene primer amplification. Sequencing used immunoSEQ multiplex PCR; TCRdb keeps in-frame clones, though not all of them. That table gives V, J and clone size, and the DNA gave D and trimming. The sample carries under 250,000 clones, roughly 84% recorded once. Germline trimming cut 0 bases from V and 2 bases from J; bases unmatched to any gene: 3. The CDR3 length is 16 residues. CDR1 and CDR2 (germline): MGHRA, YSYEKL. The chain employs TRBV4-1 and TRBJ2-1, with 8 bases aligning to TRBD2. Sequencing input: peripheral blood. This receptor was identified in a human donor in a cohort sampled during active COVID-19. CDR3 nucleotides: TGCGCCAGCAGCCAAGATGCGGGACTAGCCTACAATGAGCAGTTCTTC. It codes for CASSQDAGLAYNEQFF.